Presented here are 18 T cell receptor beta chains from one specimen sequenced in a study of CD8+ T cells in alopecia areata. Extracted RNA was reverse transcribed into cDNA, the sequencing template. TCRdb keeps only in-frame clones here, not all; method: immunoSEQ multiplex PCR. The table has 170,000 or so clones, approximately 59% seen once; the top ten hold 14% to 15%. The material was CD4+ T cells sorted from blood, obtained at week 0. The receptors here all came from a human donor with alopecia areata.

The gene calls are TRBV6-6 and TRBJ2-7; 10 bases agree with TRBD1. V lost 4 bases and J lost 3; bases outside the gene matches: 6. The germline V gene has CDR1 MNHNY and CDR2 SVGAGI (reference sequence). The length of the CDR3 is 15 residues. The CDR3 is CASSSPGTGVYEQYF. Here the CDR3 DNA reads TGTGCCAGCAGTTCCCCCGGGACAGGGGTCTACGAGCAGTACTTC.

The chain combines TRBV18 with TRBJ1-1; D not resolved. The ends were cut back, 3 bases at V and 3 bases at J, with 8 bases in the middle. The germline V gene has CDR1 KGHSH and CDR2 LQKENI. This CDR3 has 13 amino acids. The CDR3 coding sequence is TGTGCCAGCTCACCTCGAAGGGACACTGAAGCTTTCTTT. Protein: CASSPRRDTEAFF.

This clone was detected only a few times. V and J are TRBV18 and TRBJ1-1; D is ambiguous. Trimming pared 5 bases from V and 1 base from J, leaving 8 bases between. Germline CDR1 reads KGHSH; CDR2 reads LQKENI. The CDR3 is 13 residues long. The CDR3 DNA follows: TGTGCCAGCTCAACAACAGAGAACACTGAAGCTTTCTTT. This sequence encodes CASSTTENTEAFF.

This clone was detected ten times or more. This chain links TRBV12-5 with TRBJ1-1; tentative D call: TRBD1 (5 bases). Per the germline V gene, CDR1 is LGHNT and CDR2 is FRNRAP. The V and J ends lost 5 bases and 1 base respectively, with 11 bases between them. The CDR3 is made up of 14 amino acids. In DNA, the CDR3 is TGTGCTAGTGGTATAGGGGTTCGGAACACTGAAGCTTTCTTT. Translated, it gives CASGIGVRNTEAFF.

The chain uses TRBV6-4 and TRBJ2-7; 7 nucleotides match TRBD1. Germline V lookup: CDR1 MRHNA, CDR2 SNTAGT. V gave up 7 bases and J gave up 3 bases; unmatched junction bases: 6. The CDR3 runs 13 residues. The CDR3: CASKRGQLYEQYF. DNA of the CDR3: TGTGCCAGCAAAAGGGGGCAGCTCTACGAGCAGTACTTC.

There are a few counts of this clone. The CDR3 protein is CSVRQGGSYEQYF. Written as DNA, the CDR3 is TGCAGCGTCCGACAGGGGGGCTCCTACGAGCAGTACTTC. V gene TRBV29-1 combines with J gene TRBJ2-7; 9 bases align to TRBD1. The germline gives CDR1 SQVTM, CDR2 ANQGSEA. The CDR3 is 13 residues long. Trimming took 6 bases from V and 0 from J; bases not matched to a gene: 3.

This clone came up a few times. V gene TRBV5-1 combines with J gene TRBJ1-2; TRBD1 agrees at 8 bases. The CDR3 consists of 13 residues. V trimming: 2 bases; J trimming: 8 bases; junction bases outside the gene matches: 5. Per germline, CDR1 SGHRS and CDR2 YFSETQ. CDR3 in DNA: TGCGCCAGCAGCTTCGGGACAGGCGAGGGCTACACCTTC. This codes for CASSFGTGEGYTF.

In DNA, the CDR3 is TGTGCCAGCAGTGGCCCCCTCCTGAGGGAGACCCAGTACTTC. Its protein is CASSGPLLRETQYF. J is TRBJ2-5 and V is TRBV25-1; D is uncertain. The germline V gene encodes CDR1 MGHDK and CDR2 SYGVNS. Between the trimmed V and J ends, which lost 4 bases and 5 bases, there was a span of 14 bases. The CDR3 totals 14 residues.

The chain recombines TRBV30 with TRBJ2-7; a weak D match, TRBD2 (5 bases). Germline V lookup: CDR1 GTSNPN, CDR2 SVGIG (reference sequence). The CDR3 is 15 amino acids. Between the trimmed V and J ends, which lost 3 bases and 3 bases, there was a span of 18 bases. The CDR3 sequence: CAWSLPPPGIYEQYF. The CDR3, as DNA: TGTGCCTGGAGCCTCCCCCCCCCGGGGATCTACGAGCAGTACTTC.

The table lists this clone with a few counts. V is TRBV29-1 and J is TRBJ2-5, with a tentative D call TRBD2 (5 bases). Germline V gene data show CDR1 as SQVTM and CDR2 as ANQGSEA. This CDR3 has 13 residues. V was shortened by 3 bases and J by 6 bases, with 14 bases between the two germline ends. This chain's CDR3 is CSVDIGRGKTQYF. CDR3 DNA: TGCAGCGTTGATATTGGTCGGGGAAAGACCCAGTACTTC.

The chain uses TRBV5-6 and TRBJ2-1, with D unclear. Germline loops: CDR1 SGHDT, CDR2 YYEEEE. The CDR3 runs 14 residues. Between the trimmed V and J ends, which lost 0 bases and 6 bases, there was a span of 10 bases. CDR3 nucleotides: TGTGCCAGCAGCTTGGTTCCGTCCCCCAATGAGCAGTTCTTC. It codes for CASSLVPSPNEQFF.

In this sample, this clone turned up once. V gene TRBV18 combines with J gene TRBJ2-3; maybe TRBD1 (6 bases). The CDR3 runs 15 residues. The V and J ends lost 0 bases and 3 bases respectively, with 10 bases between them. Germline V gene lookup returns CDR1 KGHSH and CDR2 LQKENI. Here the CDR3 DNA reads TGTGCCAGCTCACCACCCGGGACATTGACAGATACGCAGTATTTT. Translated: CASSPPGTLTDTQYF.

The V gene is TRBV7-9, the J gene TRBJ2-5; D ambiguous. Trimming pared 2 bases from V and 2 bases from J, leaving 12 bases between. The CDR3 contains 15 residues. Germline V CDR1 and CDR2: SEHNR, FQNEAQ (reference sequence). CDR3 protein: CASSLPPGQQETQYF. The CDR3 nucleotides read TGTGCCAGCAGCTTACCTCCGGGTCAGCAAGAGACCCAGTACTTC. The complete variable domain, with remaining parts taken from reference TRBV7-9 and TRBJ2-5, reads DTGVSQNPRHKITKRGQNVTFRCDPISEHNRLYWYRQTLGQGPEFLTYFQNEAQLEKSRLLSDRFSAERPKGSFSTLEIQRTEQGDSAMYLCASSLPPGQQETQYFGPGTRLLVL.

V gene TRBV6-5 combines with J gene TRBJ1-1, with 7 positions matching TRBD1. The V gene's germline CDR1 is MNHEY and CDR2 SVGAGI. Trimming cost V 7 bases and J 11 bases; bases outside gene matches: 7. The CDR3 covers 11 residues. CDR3 coding DNA: TGTGCCAGCATCTCAGGGGGTGCGGCTTTCTTT. Translating gives CASISGGAAFF.

This chain joins TRBV5-1 and TRBJ2-1; 9 bases are a match to TRBD1. Germline V CDR1 and CDR2: SGHRS, YFSETQ. V trimming: 4 bases; J trimming: 6 bases; junction bases outside the gene matches: 14. The CDR3 sequence is 17 residues long. The CDR3 coding sequence is TGCGCCAGCAGCCTCCGCTTTGGACAGGGGTCGGGCAATGAGCAGTTCTTC. The encoded protein is CASSLRFGQGSGNEQFF.

The chain recombines TRBV4-1 with TRBJ1-5, with no clear D. The CDR3 has 13 residues. Trimming left V 4 bases short and J 5 bases short, with 9 bases between. Germline V gene data show CDR1 as MGHRA and CDR2 as YSYEKL. The DNA of the CDR3 is TGCGCCAGCAGCCTCGAAAGAGATCAGCCCCAGCATTTT. It yields the protein CASSLERDQPQHF.

The rearrangement links TRBV5-1 to TRBJ2-7, with D maybe TRBD1 (5 bases). The V gene lost 0 bases and the J gene lost 7 bases, with 8 bases spanning the gap. CDR1 and CDR2 from the germline V gene are SGHRS and YFSETQ. The CDR3 spans 12 residues. The CDR3 sequence is CASSLEAGEQYF. The CDR3 DNA reads as TGCGCCAGCAGCTTGGAAGCAGGGGAGCAGTACTTC.

The chain's CDR3 is CASRPVGNTEAFF. CDR3 DNA sequence: TGTGCCAGCAGGCCCGTGGGAAACACTGAAGCTTTCTTT. The chain couples TRBV6-5 to TRBJ1-1; D is uncertain. V was trimmed by 6 bases and J by 2 bases, leaving 10 bases between them. CDR3 size: 13 residues. CDR1 MNHEY and CDR2 SVGAGI come from the germline V gene.